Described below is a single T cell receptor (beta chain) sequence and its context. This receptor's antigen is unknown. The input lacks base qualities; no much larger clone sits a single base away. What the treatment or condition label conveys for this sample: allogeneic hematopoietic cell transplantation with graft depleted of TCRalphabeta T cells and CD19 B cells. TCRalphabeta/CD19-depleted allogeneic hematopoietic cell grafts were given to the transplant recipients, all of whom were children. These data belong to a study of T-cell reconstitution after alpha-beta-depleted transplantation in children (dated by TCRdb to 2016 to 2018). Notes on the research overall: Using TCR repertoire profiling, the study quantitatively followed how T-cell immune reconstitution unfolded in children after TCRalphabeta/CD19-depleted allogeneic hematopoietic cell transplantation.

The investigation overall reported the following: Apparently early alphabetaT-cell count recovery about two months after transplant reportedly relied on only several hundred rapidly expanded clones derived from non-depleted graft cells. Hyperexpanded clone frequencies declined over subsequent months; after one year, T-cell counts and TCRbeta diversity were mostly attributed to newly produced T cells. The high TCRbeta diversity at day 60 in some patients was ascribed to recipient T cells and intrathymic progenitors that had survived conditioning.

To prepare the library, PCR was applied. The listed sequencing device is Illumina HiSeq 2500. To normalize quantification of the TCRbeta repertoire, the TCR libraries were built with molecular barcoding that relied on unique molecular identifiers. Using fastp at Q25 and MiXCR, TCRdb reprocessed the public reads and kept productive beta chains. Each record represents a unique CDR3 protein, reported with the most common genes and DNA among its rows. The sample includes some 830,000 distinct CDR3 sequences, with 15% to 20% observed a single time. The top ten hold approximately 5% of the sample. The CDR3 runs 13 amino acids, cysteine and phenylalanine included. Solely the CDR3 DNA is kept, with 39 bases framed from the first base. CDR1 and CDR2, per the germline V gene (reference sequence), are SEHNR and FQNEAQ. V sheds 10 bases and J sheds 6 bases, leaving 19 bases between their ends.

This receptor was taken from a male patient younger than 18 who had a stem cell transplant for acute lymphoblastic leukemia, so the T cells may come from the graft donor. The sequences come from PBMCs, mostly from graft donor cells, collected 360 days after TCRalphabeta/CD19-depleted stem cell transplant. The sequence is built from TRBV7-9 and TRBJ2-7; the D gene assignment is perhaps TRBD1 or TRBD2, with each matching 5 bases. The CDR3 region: CATGTGPFSEQYF. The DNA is TGTGCCACCGGGACGGGACCTTTTTCCGAGCAGTACTTC. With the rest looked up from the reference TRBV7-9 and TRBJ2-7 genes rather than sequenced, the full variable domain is DTGVSQNPRHKITKRGQNVTFRCDPISEHNRLYWYRQTLGQGPEFLTYFQNEAQLEKSRLLSDRFSAERPKGSFSTLEIQRTEQGDSAMYLCATGTGPFSEQYFGPGTRLTVT.